Listed here are 16 T cell receptor beta chains from one sample, sequenced in a study of T cells after posttransplantation cyclophosphamide. A marrow graft followed busulfan-fludarabine conditioning, with cyclophosphamide on days +3 and +4. Using immunoSEQ multiplex PCR, the repertoire was profiled, and TCRdb retains in-frame clones only, with some absent. The sample has approximately 11,000 clones, around 85% seen once; the top ten hold approximately 15%. The material was PBMCs, obtained approximately 2,000 days after allogeneic stem cell transplant with posttransplant cyclophosphamide. The receptors here all came from a female patient in her fifties or sixties who received an allogeneic stem cell transplant from a related donor, was CMV-positive, and had no GVHD. Some T cells may be supplied by the graft donor.

The CDR3 DNA sequence: TGTGCCAGCCTCCCCGGGGGAGCTAACTATGGCTACACCTTC. This translates into CASLPGGANYGYTF. The V call is TRBV2, the J call TRBJ1-2, with D tentatively TRBD1 (5 bases). The CDR3 runs 14 residues. The germline CDR1 and CDR2 sequences are SNHLY and FYNNEI. The V end was cut by 8 bases, the J end by 0 bases, with 13 bases between. The full variable domain, rest sourced from reference TRBV2 and TRBJ1-2, is EPEVTQTPSHQVTQMGQEVILRCVPISNHLYFYWYRQILGQKVEFLVSFYNNEISEKSEIFDDQFSVERPDGSNFTLKIRSTKLEDSAMYFCASLPGGANYGYTFGSGTRLTVV.

This clone was detected only once. The J gene is TRBJ2-7, the V gene TRBV6-1; a possible D gene is TRBD1 (5 bases). V lost 2 bases and J 6 bases, leaving 5 bases between the germline ends. This CDR3 is 11 amino acids long. Looked up from germline, CDR1 is MNHNS and CDR2 is SASEGT. The CDR3 sequence: CASSERGEQYF. The DNA for the CDR3 is TGTGCCAGCAGTGAAAGGGGCGAGCAGTACTTC.

The rearrangement joins TRBV28 to TRBJ1-5; 10 nucleotides agree with TRBD1. CDR1 and CDR2 (germline): MDHEN, SYDVKM. This CDR3 comprises 17 residues. J gave up 11 bases and V 7 bases, and 20 bases lay outside the gene matches. The CDR3 spells CASTLLGDRGLQGTQHF. CDR3 coding DNA: TGTGCCAGCACACTCCTGGGGGACAGGGGCCTCCAGGGGACCCAGCATTTT.

This clone was counted a few times. CDR3 residues: CASSSIWGEIYNEQFF. As DNA, the CDR3 is TGTGCCAGCAGCTCGATATGGGGAGAAATTTACAATGAGCAGTTCTTC. The V gene is TRBV11-2, the J gene TRBJ2-1; TRBD2 might be the D (5 bases). Per germline, CDR1 SGHAT and CDR2 FQNNGV. Trimming left V 4 bases short and J 4 bases short, with 17 bases between. There are 16 residues in the CDR3. Filled out from reference TRBV11-2 and TRBJ2-1, the complete variable domain reads EAGVAQSPRYKIIEKRQSVAFWCNPISGHATLYWYQQILGQGPKLLIQFQNNGVVDDSQLPKDRFSAERLKGVDSTLKIQPAKLEDSAVYLCASSSIWGEIYNEQFFGPGTRLTVL.

The chain recombines TRBV4-1 with TRBJ1-6; weak D call: TRBD1 (6 bases). Trimming pared 1 base from V and 5 bases from J, leaving 18 bases between. CDR1 and CDR2 from the germline V gene are MGHRA and YSYEKL. The CDR3 extends over 18 amino acids. CDR3 DNA: TGCGCCAGCAGCCAAGTGGCCCTCGGGGGGCTGGATAATTCACCCCTCCACTTT. Translated: CASSQVALGGLDNSPLHF.

J is TRBJ2-2 and V is TRBV9, with D unresolved. Trimming took 2 bases from V and 4 from J, leaving 6 bases between them. Germline V CDR1 and CDR2: SGDLS, YYNGEE. This CDR3 contains 13 residues. The CDR3 DNA sequence: TGTGCCAGCAGCGTCTTCCTCACCGGGGAGCTGTTTTTT. Translating it yields CASSVFLTGELFF.

The V gene is TRBV29-1, the J gene TRBJ2-4, with TRBD1 matching over 12 bases. V gave up 6 bases and J gave up 0 bases; unmatched junction bases: 9. This CDR3 has 17 amino acids. Germline V gene lookup returns CDR1 SQVTM and CDR2 ANQGSEA. The CDR3 loop is CSVRDRGPILAKNIQYF. The CDR3 DNA is TGCAGCGTCCGGGACAGGGGGCCCATTCTAGCCAAAAACATTCAGTACTTC.

As regards this clone: A junction boundary mismatches the germline segment, possibly from a read error. J is TRBJ2-7 and V is TRBV15; 10 nucleotides agree with TRBD2. The CDR3 covers 14 residues. Germline V lookup: CDR1 LNHNV, CDR2 YYDKDF (reference sequence). The CDR3 DNA reads TGTGCCACCAGCGGAGATAGCGGGAGGTACGAGCAGTACTTC. It translates to CATSGDSGRYEQYF.

The rearrangement joins TRBV6-5 to TRBJ2-7; TRBD2 agrees at 8 bases. V shed 2 bases, J shed 1 base, and the junction held 4 bases outside the gene matches. Germline V CDR1 and CDR2: MNHEY, SVGAGI. This CDR3 has 15 residues. DNA of the CDR3: TGTGCCAGCAGTTACGGCTCGGGAGGGTCCTACGAGCAGTACTTC. Translated: CASSYGSGGSYEQYF.

Only a few counts were recorded for this clone. The gene calls are TRBV6-5 and TRBJ2-7; 7 bases agree with TRBD2. This CDR3 comprises 14 residues. The germline gives CDR1 MNHEY, CDR2 SVGAGI. V shed 6 bases, J shed 6 bases, and the junction held 11 bases outside the gene matches. The CDR3 reads CASSRDYLSSEQYF. In nucleotides, the CDR3 is TGTGCCAGCAGCCGGGACTACCTTAGTAGCGAGCAGTACTTC.

The chain links TRBV18 to TRBJ1-5, with D unclear. This CDR3 contains 14 residues. Germline CDR1 and CDR2: KGHSH and LQKENI. Trimming shortened V by 2 bases and J by 3 bases, and 8 bases separated the two germline ends. CDR3 nucleotide sequence: TGTGCCAGCTCACCAGGTCAGTTCAATCAGCCCCAGCATTTT. It is translated as CASSPGQFNQPQHF.

The J gene is TRBJ1-2, the V gene TRBV19, with D perhaps matching TRBD1 (5 bases). V dropped 0 bases and J dropped 6 bases, with 14 bases sitting between them. Germline V lookup: CDR1 LNHDA, CDR2 SQIVND (reference sequence). This CDR3 contains 15 residues. CDR3 in amino acids: CASSIDRGGENGYTF. The CDR3 DNA reads TGTGCCAGTAGTATAGATAGGGGCGGCGAGAATGGCTACACCTTC.

The chain combines TRBV28 with TRBJ2-1; TRBD2 agrees at 11 bases. The CDR3 contains 15 residues. V trimming: 6 bases; J trimming: 8 bases; junction bases outside the gene matches: 9. Germline V gene lookup returns CDR1 MDHEN and CDR2 SYDVKM. CDR3 in DNA: TGTGCCAGCAGCCCGGGGCTAGCGGGAGGCTATGAGCAGTTCTTC. Translation: CASSPGLAGGYEQFF.

By sample share, this clone is medium-sized. The CDR3 is CASSPGQGNGYTF. The CDR3 DNA is TGTGCCAGCTCACCTGGACAGGGAAATGGCTACACCTTC. This chain links TRBV18 with TRBJ1-2, with TRBD1 matching over 8 bases. The V gene end was trimmed by 3 bases and the J gene end by 6 bases; junction bases not matched to a gene: 3. Germline values: CDR1 KGHSH, CDR2 LQKENI. The CDR3 runs to 13 residues.

The chain uses TRBV9 and TRBJ1-1; D gene ambiguous. Germline V gives CDR1 SGDLS, CDR2 YYNGEE. V was trimmed by 1 base and J by 0 bases, leaving 13 bases between them. The CDR3 is made up of 16 amino acids. CDR3 amino acids: CASSVSGLEMNTEAFF. The CDR3 DNA is TGTGCCAGCAGCGTATCCGGGTTAGAGATGAACACTGAAGCTTTCTTT.

The V and J genes are TRBV19 and TRBJ2-1, with 8 positions matching TRBD2. J was trimmed by 0 bases and V by 6 bases; bases with no gene match: 22. The CDR3 runs to 21 residues. Germline-derived CDR1 and CDR2 are LNHDA and SQIVND (reference sequence). For the CDR3, the DNA is TGTGCCAGTAGGAAAACCGGCGGGAGGAGCGCTCCGGTCCGCTCCTACAATGAGCAGTTCTTC. Translated: CASRKTGGRSAPVRSYNEQFF. Together with reference TRBV19 and TRBJ2-1, the CDR3 gives the full variable domain: DGGITQSPKYLFRKEGQNVTLSCEQNLNHDAMYWYRQDPGQGLRLIYYSQIVNDFQKGDIAEGYSVSREKKESFPLTVTSAQKNPTAFYLCASRKTGGRSAPVRSYNEQFFGPGTRLTVL.